Included here is one TCR beta chain sequence, with context. Its antigen remains unknown. Sequencing used immunoSEQ multiplex PCR; TCRdb keeps in-frame clones, though not all of them. The sample holds tens of thousands of clones; about 92% are singletons and the top ten take 0.3% to 0.45%. This CDR3 has 14 amino acids. CDR1 is SGHRS, CDR2 YFSETQ, per germline. V was cut by 4 bases and J by 0 bases, with 8 bases left in between. The data stem from a study of OX40 agonist ivuxolimab in advanced cancers. Across the whole study: The patients received ivuxolimab by intravenous route every 2 weeks at 0.01 to 10 mg/kg. The study, taken as a whole, reports: CD8+ T cells showed, on average, more clonal expansion than CD4+ cells.

This receptor was identified in an adult with an advanced solid tumor such as melanoma, head and neck, liver or kidney cancer. The sample here was CD4+ or CD8+ T cells sorted from blood, taken in a trial of the OX40 agonist ivuxolimab. V gene TRBV5-1 combines with J gene TRBJ1-3, with D possibly matching TRBD1 (5 bases). This chain's CDR3 is CASSPGISGNTIYF. CDR3 nucleotides: TGCGCCAGCAGCCCAGGGATCTCTGGAAACACCATATATTTT.